What follows are 30 T cell receptor beta chains derived from one specimen sequenced in a study of T cell responses to AZD1222 COVID-19 vaccine. This table comes from immunoSEQ multiplex PCR, and its TCRdb copy is limited to in-frame clones, with some not included. Among fewer than 150,000 clones listed, 89% were seen once. This specimen consisted of peripheral blood, obtained 28 days after the second AZD1222 dose. All receptors derive from an adult who received the AZD1222 COVID-19 vaccine.

The chain links TRBV4-1 to TRBJ2-5; D possibly uses TRBD1 or TRBD2 (5 bases each). The germline V and J ends were trimmed by 4 bases and 1 base, with 16 bases remaining between them. Germline V lookup: CDR1 MGHRA, CDR2 YSYEKL. The CDR3 loop spans 16 amino acids. The chain's CDR3 is CASSPGAGNFQETQYF. CDR3 nucleotide sequence: TGCGCCAGCAGCCCCGGGGCCGGCAATTTCCAAGAGACCCAGTACTTC.

The V and J genes are TRBV7-2 and TRBJ2-7; D unclear. The CDR3 spans 15 residues. Trimming took 1 base from V and 2 from J, leaving 12 bases between them. From germline, CDR1 is SGHTA and CDR2 FQGNSA. CDR3 protein: CASSLGWGFAYEQYF. The CDR3 DNA reads as TGTGCCAGCAGCTTAGGTTGGGGATTCGCCTACGAGCAGTACTTC.

V and J are TRBV5-5 and TRBJ2-7, with unresolved D. This CDR3 region has 14 residues. V lost 3 bases and J lost 4, with 14 bases in between. CDR1 SGHKS and CDR2 YYEKEE come from the germline V gene (reference sequence). In DNA, the CDR3 is TGTGCCAGCAGCTCTGGTTTATTCGCGTACGAGCAGTACTTC. Translating it yields CASSSGLFAYEQYF.

This chain uses TRBV2 with TRBJ1-5, with D possibly being TRBD1 (6 bases). Trimming cost V 4 bases and J 5 bases, with 9 bases left between them. The CDR3 has 13 residues. The germline gives CDR1 SNHLY, CDR2 FYNNEI. The CDR3, as DNA: TGTGCCAGCAGTGGGCAGGGGTATCAGCCCCAGCATTTT. Translation gives CASSGQGYQPQHF. Based on the CDR3 plus reference TRBV2 and TRBJ1-5, the full variable domain is EPEVTQTPSHQVTQMGQEVILRCVPISNHLYFYWYRQILGQKVEFLVSFYNNEISEKSEIFDDQFSVERPDGSNFTLKIRSTKLEDSAMYFCASSGQGYQPQHFGDGTRLSIL.

The genes are TRBV5-1 and TRBJ2-7, with D possibly TRBD2 on 6 matching bases. Germline V gives CDR1 SGHRS, CDR2 YFSETQ. The CDR3 length is 19 residues. V shed 1 base and J shed 2 bases, with 25 bases lying between them. CDR3 nucleotides: TGCGCCAGCAGCTTGTTCCTTACGGCTGTGGGGACTCGAACCTACGAGCAGTACTTC. This encodes CASSLFLTAVGTRTYEQYF. Full variable domain (remainder filled in from reference TRBV5-1 and TRBJ2-7): KAGVTQTPRYLIKTRGQQVTLSCSPISGHRSVSWYQQTPGQGLQFLFEYFSETQRNKGNFPGRFSGRQFSNSRSEMNVSTLELGDSALYLCASSLFLTAVGTRTYEQYFGPGTRLTVT.

V is TRBV5-4 and J is TRBJ1-2, with D unclear. CDR1 and CDR2 (germline): SGHNT, YYREEE (reference sequence). The CDR3 consists of 14 residues. The V gene lost 0 bases and the J gene lost 4 bases, with 10 bases spanning the gap. This CDR3 reads CASSLAGSFYGYTF. The DNA for the CDR3 is TGTGCCAGCAGCTTGGCAGGAAGCTTCTATGGCTACACCTTC.

This chain connects TRBV10-3 to TRBJ2-1; 7 bases align to TRBD1. CDR3 length: 14 residues. The V gene's germline CDR1 is ENHRY and CDR2 SYGVKD. The junction had 6 bases not matched to a gene; V was cut back by 10 bases and J by 0 bases. CDR3 nucleotides: TGTGCCACCCGACAGGGCAGCTCCTACAATGAGCAGTTCTTC. This translates into CATRQGSSYNEQFF.

This sequence joins TRBV7-2 and TRBJ1-1; 10 bases are shared with TRBD1. Germline lookup yields CDR1 SGHTA and CDR2 FQGNSA. Germline trimming cut 4 bases from V and 3 bases from J; bases unmatched to any gene: 5. The CDR3 runs to 15 residues. The CDR3 DNA follows: TGTGCCAGCAGCTCAACCGGGACAGGGGACACTGAAGCTTTCTTT. It is translated as CASSSTGTGDTEAFF. Filled out from reference TRBV7-2 and TRBJ1-1, the complete variable domain reads GAGVSQSPSNKVTEKGKDVELRCDPISGHTALYWYRQSLGQGLEFLIYFQGNSAPDKSGLPSDRFSAERTGGSVSTLTIQRTQQEDSAVYLCASSSTGTGDTEAFFGQGTRLTVV.

V usage is TRBV5-1 and J usage is TRBJ1-4; D gene ambiguous. The V end was cut by 0 bases, the J end by 7 bases, with 13 bases between. This CDR3 region has 15 residues. The germline V gene encodes CDR1 SGHRS and CDR2 YFSETQ. CDR3 region: CASSLGPGRSEKLFF. For the CDR3, the DNA is TGCGCCAGCAGCTTGGGGCCTGGGAGGAGTGAAAAACTGTTTTTT.

With regard to this clone: Other nucleotide sequences in the sample specify the same CDR3. This sequence joins TRBV18 and TRBJ2-5; D is unclear. Trimming removed 6 bases from V and 1 base from J, with 3 bases in between. The germline gives CDR1 KGHSH, CDR2 LQKENI. The CDR3 covers 11 residues. CDR3 amino acids: CASSPQETQYF. The CDR3 DNA is TGTGCCAGCTCCCCCCAAGAGACCCAGTACTTC.

The CDR3 DNA follows: TGTGCCAGCAGCTTAACAGCGGACAGCTATGGCTACACCTTC. This codes for CASSLTADSYGYTF. This chain links TRBV7-2 with TRBJ1-2; D might be TRBD1 (6 bases). CDR1 is SGHTA, CDR2 FQGNSA, per germline. Trimming left V 2 bases short and J 4 bases short, with 11 bases between. The CDR3 spans 14 residues.

The chain uses TRBV6-1 and TRBJ1-1, with no clear D. Germline CDR1 is MNHNS and CDR2 is SASEGT. The CDR3 contains 13 residues. V lost 1 base and J lost 5, with 8 bases in between. The CDR3 is CASSEGGRTEAFF. The CDR3 DNA reads as TGTGCCAGCAGTGAAGGGGGTCGAACTGAAGCTTTCTTT.

The chain employs TRBV10-3 and TRBJ1-5; 10 positions agree with TRBD1. V was pared by 0 bases and J by 4 bases, with 6 bases of the junction left unmatched. This CDR3 is built from 17 residues. Germline CDR1 ENHRY, CDR2 SYGVKD. The chain's CDR3 is CAISESKGTGANQPQHF. CDR3 bases: TGTGCCATCAGTGAGTCAAAGGGGACAGGGGCTAATCAGCCCCAGCATTTT.

This chain connects TRBV18 to TRBJ1-5; 8 bases fit TRBD1. The CDR3 has 14 amino acids. Germline CDR1 and CDR2: KGHSH and LQKENI. With V trimmed by 3 bases and J by 5 bases, 3 bases remained unmatched. The CDR3 nucleotides read TGTGCCAGCTCACCCGGACAGGGAGATCAGCCCCAGCATTTT. Protein: CASSPGQGDQPQHF.

This clone was counted once. V gene TRBV18 combines with J gene TRBJ1-2; no reliable D call. CDR1 is KGHSH, CDR2 LQKENI, per germline. The CDR3 covers 12 residues. V dropped 5 bases and J dropped 7 bases, with 11 bases sitting between them. The CDR3 here is CASSIVGGGYTF. The CDR3 DNA reads TGTGCCAGCTCAATCGTGGGCGGTGGCTACACCTTC.

This clone showed up just a few times. The V and J genes are TRBV27 and TRBJ1-1; D perhaps matches TRBD1 (5 bases). Germline CDR1 MNHEY, CDR2 SMNVEV (reference sequence). The V end was cut by 9 bases, the J end by 5 bases, with 7 bases between. The CDR3 extends over 10 amino acids. CDR3 nucleotide sequence: TGTGCCAGAGGGGAAACTGAAGCTTTCTTT. Protein: CARGETEAFF.

This rearrangement joins TRBV10-3 to TRBJ1-2; D is ambiguous. The germline V and J ends were trimmed by 1 base and 12 bases, with 21 bases remaining between them. Germline V gives CDR1 ENHRY, CDR2 SYGVKD. CDR3 length: 15 amino acids. The CDR3 here is CAISEFGSPNAGDTF. DNA of the CDR3: TGTGCCATCAGTGAGTTTGGAAGCCCAAACGCTGGAGACACCTTC.

This chain joins TRBV4-3 and TRBJ1-6; D gene ambiguous. Trimming pared 0 bases from V and 9 bases from J, leaving 12 bases between. Germline CDR1 reads LGHNA; CDR2 reads YSLEER. The CDR3 is 15 amino acids. CDR3 sequence (DNA): TGCGCCAGCAGCCAAGAGAGAGGGTTGAGTTCACCCCTCCACTTT. Its translation is CASSQERGLSSPLHF.

V is TRBV5-1 and J is TRBJ2-7; D tentatively fits TRBD1 or TRBD2 (5 bases each). Per the germline V gene, CDR1 is SGHRS and CDR2 is YFSETQ. The V end was cut by 4 bases, the J end by 1 base, with 9 bases between. This CDR3 has 13 amino acids. The CDR3 here is CASSRDGSYEQYF. DNA of the CDR3: TGCGCCAGCAGCCGGGACGGGTCCTACGAGCAGTACTTC.

The chain links TRBV6-5 to TRBJ2-2; 8 bases agree with TRBD1. Germline loops: CDR1 MNHEY, CDR2 SVGAGI. This CDR3 has 15 residues. V lost 6 bases and J lost 6; bases outside the gene matches: 9. Written as DNA, the CDR3 is TGTGCCAGCAGCCGACCGGGACAGGTATCCGGGGAGCTGTTTTTT. Translated, it gives CASSRPGQVSGELFF.

As for this clone: This specimen includes other DNA sequences encoding the same CDR3. DNA for the CDR3: TGCGCCAGCAGCTTGGGGCAGGGGGCGGAAGGCTACACCTTC. This sequence encodes CASSLGQGAEGYTF. This chain connects TRBV5-1 to TRBJ1-2; 8 positions match TRBD1. The CDR3 runs to 14 residues. CDR1 SGHRS and CDR2 YFSETQ come from the germline V gene. The trim removed 0 bases at V and 8 bases at J, leaving 6 bases unmatched.

This clone is a singleton in its sample. V gene TRBV20-1 combines with J gene TRBJ1-2, with D maybe TRBD1 (6 bases). V shed 7 bases and J shed 8 bases, with 14 bases lying between them. The CDR3 covers 11 residues. Germline V gene lookup returns CDR1 DFQATT and CDR2 SNEGSKA (reference sequence). CDR3 in amino acids: CSVNRVGGYTF. The CDR3 coding sequence is TGCAGTGTAAACAGGGTAGGGGGCTACACCTTC.

The rearrangement joins TRBV18 to TRBJ1-1, with 10 bases that match TRBD1. V lost 9 bases and J lost 3; bases outside the gene matches: 10. This CDR3 contains 15 residues. Germline lookup yields CDR1 KGHSH and CDR2 LQKENI. CDR3 in DNA: TGTGCCAGTGCAGACCGGACAGGGGGGGACACTGAAGCTTTCTTT. This translates into CASADRTGGDTEAFF. Together with reference TRBV18 and TRBJ1-1, the CDR3 gives the full variable domain: NAGVMQNPRHLVRRRGQEARLRCSPMKGHSHVYWYRQLPEEGLKFMVYLQKENIIDESGMPKERFSAEFPKEGPSILRIQQVVRGDSAAYFCASADRTGGDTEAFFGQGTRLTVV.

This chain joins TRBV4-3 and TRBJ1-4; perhaps TRBD1 as D (6 bases). The V and J ends lost 0 bases and 7 bases respectively, with 12 bases between them. CDR3 length equals 15 residues. The germline gives CDR1 LGHNA, CDR2 YSLEER. The CDR3 bases are TGCGCCAGCAGCCAAGAAGGGGGGGCGGGTGAAAAACTGTTTTTT. It codes for CASSQEGGAGEKLFF.

The table lists this clone with a count of one. The chain couples TRBV6-5 to TRBJ1-1; D is uncertain. Between the trimmed V and J ends, which lost 7 bases and 0 bases, there was a span of 9 bases. The CDR3 has 13 amino acids. Germline CDR1 is MNHEY and CDR2 is SVGAGI. CDR3 DNA sequence: TGTGCCAGCACAGACAAATTGAACACTGAAGCTTTCTTT. Translated, it gives CASTDKLNTEAFF.

The CDR3 is CASSEFRGGGGYTF. Here the CDR3 DNA reads TGTGCCAGCAGTGAATTCCGGGGGGGTGGTGGCTACACCTTC. The chain carries TRBV6-1 and TRBJ1-2, with a weak D call TRBD1 (5 bases). Trimming cost V 2 bases and J 7 bases, with 14 bases left between them. Per the germline V gene, CDR1 is MNHNS and CDR2 is SASEGT. There are 14 residues in the CDR3.

This sequence joins TRBV7-9 and TRBJ2-5; no definite D call. Between the trimmed V and J ends, which lost 5 bases and 5 bases, there was a span of 12 bases. CDR1 SEHNR and CDR2 FQNEAQ come from the germline V gene (reference sequence). This CDR3 has 13 residues. The chain's CDR3 is CASSETRLETQYF. The CDR3 DNA is TGTGCCAGCAGCGAGACCCGGTTGGAGACCCAGTACTTC.

The chain uses TRBV20-1 and TRBJ2-5; D perhaps matches TRBD1 (6 bases). The CDR3 extends over 15 amino acids. The germline V gene has CDR1 DFQATT and CDR2 SNEGSKA (reference sequence). V was clipped by 3 bases and J by 3 bases, with 17 bases between them. The CDR3 is CSASSPQGVEETQYF. The CDR3 DNA sequence: TGCAGTGCTAGTTCCCCACAGGGAGTGGAAGAGACCCAGTACTTC.

The chain carries TRBV7-8 and TRBJ2-5, with D uncertain. The germline V gene has CDR1 SGHVS and CDR2 FQNEAQ. Trimming removed 5 bases from V and 3 bases from J, with 19 bases in between. The CDR3 length is 16 residues. Here the CDR3 reads CASSRPRVYNKETQYF. The CDR3 DNA reads as TGTGCCAGCAGCCGACCCCGGGTCTATAATAAAGAGACCCAGTACTTC.

V usage is TRBV5-4 and J usage is TRBJ2-5; D call uncertain. Between the trimmed V and J ends, which lost 4 bases and 3 bases, there was a span of 4 bases. The CDR3 sequence is 11 residues long. Per germline, CDR1 SGHNT and CDR2 YYREEE (reference sequence). The CDR3 loop reads CASSLEETQYF. CDR3 DNA sequence: TGTGCCAGCAGCCTCGAAGAGACCCAGTACTTC. Full variable domain (remainder filled in from reference TRBV5-4 and TRBJ2-5): ETGVTQSPTHLIKTRGQQVTLRCSSQSGHNTVSWYQQALGQGPQFIFQYYREEENGRGNFPPRFSGLQFPNYSSELNVNALELDDSALYLCASSLEETQYFGPGTRLLVL.